Presented here are 31 T cell receptor beta chains from one specimen sequenced in a study of blood T cell repertoires in COVID-19. Assay: immunoSEQ multiplex PCR; the TCRdb copy retains only in-frame clones and omits some. The sample lists about 230,000 clones, approximately 82% occurring once. Material: peripheral blood. These TCRs come from a woman in her sixties or seventies with active or convalescent COVID-19.

The J gene is TRBJ2-1, the V gene TRBV18; 7 bases agree with TRBD1. V lost 4 bases, J lost 0 bases, and 0 bases stayed unmatched. Germline assignment: CDR1 KGHSH and CDR2 LQKENI. The CDR3 contains 14 residues. The CDR3 region is CASSRDSSYNEQFF. CDR3 bases: TGTGCCAGCTCACGGGACAGCTCCTACAATGAGCAGTTCTTC.

The chain employs TRBV6-5 and TRBJ1-2, with TRBD1 matching over 8 bases. V lost 8 bases to trimming and J lost 2 bases; unmatched junction nucleotides: 7. The CDR3 runs to 14 residues. Germline values: CDR1 MNHEY, CDR2 SVGAGI. This CDR3 is CASQTGDGNYGYTF. DNA for the CDR3: TGTGCCAGCCAGACAGGGGATGGGAACTATGGCTACACCTTC.

This clone has just a few counts. V and J are TRBV5-1 and TRBJ1-1; 8 nucleotides align to TRBD1. CDR3 length equals 13 residues. Per germline, CDR1 SGHRS and CDR2 YFSETQ. Trimming took 7 bases from V and 4 from J; bases not matched to a gene: 6. The CDR3 sequence: CASCSTGVTEAFF. The CDR3 DNA follows: TGCGCCAGCTGTTCGACAGGGGTCACTGAAGCTTTCTTT.

The chain links TRBV27 to TRBJ2-1; weak D call: TRBD2 (6 bases). This CDR3 region has 18 residues. The germline CDR1 and CDR2 sequences are MNHEY and SMNVEV (reference sequence). The V gene lost 2 bases and the J gene lost 0 bases, with 17 bases spanning the gap. The CDR3 region is CASSLTRIGGFSYNEQFF. As DNA, the CDR3 is TGTGCCAGCAGTTTAACCCGTATCGGGGGATTCTCCTACAATGAGCAGTTCTTC.

The rearrangement joins TRBV12-1 to TRBJ2-2; TRBD1 is the table's D call, not checked against the DNA. TRBV12-1 is shown as a pseudogene. There are 15 residues in the CDR3. This CDR3 reads CASRTRGQGTGELFF. CDR3 coding DNA: TGTGCCAGCAGGACCCGGGGCCAGGGGACCGGGGAGCTGTTTTTT.

This chain connects TRBV6-5 to TRBJ1-2; TRBD1 matches 11 bases. V lost 0 bases, J lost 7 bases, and 1 base stayed unmatched. Per germline, CDR1 MNHEY and CDR2 SVGAGI. There are 14 residues in the CDR3. CDR3 amino acids: CASSYSGQGGGYTF. CDR3 nucleotides: TGTGCCAGCAGTTACTCGGGACAGGGGGGTGGCTACACCTTC.

This sequence joins TRBV5-1 and TRBJ2-3; the D gene is possibly TRBD1 (7 bases). The CDR3 is 15 amino acids. Trimming took off 0 bases at V and 3 bases at J, with 11 bases between the two ends. Germline CDR1 SGHRS, CDR2 YFSETQ. In nucleotides, the CDR3 is TGCGCCAGCAGCTTGGCGGCAGGGGGGACAGATACGCAGTATTTT. Amino acid sequence: CASSLAAGGTDTQYF.

This clone showed up just a few times. The chain couples TRBV4-1 to TRBJ2-7; D might be TRBD2 (6 bases). Germline V CDR1 and CDR2: MGHRA, YSYEKL. V lost 0 bases to trimming and J lost 2 bases, with 14 bases between them. This CDR3 has 16 amino acids. CDR3 in amino acids: CASSQDRGGTAYEQYF. The CDR3 DNA is TGCGCCAGCAGCCAAGATAGGGGCGGGACGGCCTACGAGCAGTACTTC.

The chain uses TRBV7-9 and TRBJ2-7; 8 bases agree with TRBD1. V lost 3 bases to trimming and J lost 3 bases; unmatched junction nucleotides: 7. This CDR3 is built from 15 residues. Germline-derived CDR1 and CDR2 are SEHNR and FQNEAQ (reference sequence). For the CDR3, the DNA is TGTGCCAGCAGCTTTCCTGACAGGGGAGACTACGAGCAGTACTTC. This sequence encodes CASSFPDRGDYEQYF.

Only a few counts were recorded for this clone. V usage is TRBV18 and J usage is TRBJ1-1, with 7 bases lining up with TRBD1. This CDR3 has 13 amino acids. From germline, CDR1 is KGHSH and CDR2 LQKENI. The V segment lost 6 bases and the J segment 8 bases; nucleotides outside the gene matches: 9. CDR3 region: CASSSIPGQEAFF. CDR3 nucleotide sequence: TGTGCCAGCTCCTCGATCCCGGGACAGGAAGCTTTCTTT. Full variable domain (remainder filled in from reference TRBV18 and TRBJ1-1): NAGVMQNPRHLVRRRGQEARLRCSPMKGHSHVYWYRQLPEEGLKFMVYLQKENIIDESGMPKERFSAEFPKEGPSILRIQQVVRGDSAAYFCASSSIPGQEAFFGQGTRLTVV.

V usage is TRBV5-5 and J usage is TRBJ1-1; no definite D call. From germline, CDR1 is SGHKS and CDR2 YYEKEE (reference sequence). Trimming shortened V by 0 bases and J by 8 bases, and 8 bases separated the two germline ends. This CDR3 contains 12 residues. CDR3 loop: CASSLGGREAFF. The CDR3 DNA reads TGTGCCAGCAGCTTGGGCGGGCGGGAAGCTTTCTTT.

The J gene is TRBJ1-2, the V gene TRBV6-5; 12 positions match TRBD1. This CDR3 has 15 residues. V was clipped by 5 bases and J by 7 bases; unmatched bases: 8. CDR1 MNHEY and CDR2 SVGAGI come from the germline V gene. CDR3 bases: TGTGCCAGCAGTCCGACGCGGGACAGGGGGCCTGGCTACACCTTC. Residues: CASSPTRDRGPGYTF.

This clone was observed a few times. The rearrangement links TRBV5-1 to TRBJ2-5; weak D call: TRBD1 (5 bases). The V end was cut by 5 bases, the J end by 2 bases, with 16 bases between. Per germline, CDR1 SGHRS and CDR2 YFSETQ. CDR3 length equals 15 residues. The CDR3 is CASRSQGTNQETQYF. The DNA for the CDR3 is TGCGCCAGCAGGTCCCAGGGCACTAATCAAGAGACCCAGTACTTC. Full variable domain (remainder filled in from reference TRBV5-1 and TRBJ2-5): KAGVTQTPRYLIKTRGQQVTLSCSPISGHRSVSWYQQTPGQGLQFLFEYFSETQRNKGNFPGRFSGRQFSNSRSEMNVSTLELGDSALYLCASRSQGTNQETQYFGPGTRLLVL.

The chain links TRBV4-1 to TRBJ1-2, with 8 bases matching TRBD1. The trim removed 0 bases at V and 8 bases at J, leaving 5 bases unmatched. The CDR3 covers 14 residues. Germline CDR1 MGHRA, CDR2 YSYEKL. Written as DNA, the CDR3 is TGCGCCAGCAGCCAAGAGTACAGGGGGGTAGGCTACACCTTC. This translates into CASSQEYRGVGYTF.

This rearrangement joins TRBV2 to TRBJ1-5; no definite D call. CDR1 is SNHLY, CDR2 FYNNEI, per germline. CDR3 length: 13 residues. V lost 4 bases, J lost 4 bases, and 8 bases lay in between. The CDR3 here is CASSVENNQPQHF. The CDR3 nucleotides are TGTGCCAGCAGTGTCGAGAATAATCAGCCCCAGCATTTT.

The chain couples TRBV27 to TRBJ2-1; 8 bases line up with TRBD2. The V gene's germline CDR1 is MNHEY and CDR2 SMNVEV (reference sequence). The CDR3 is 16 residues long. After removal of 3 bases from V and 7 bases from J, the junction contained 11 bases not matched to a gene. The CDR3 DNA reads as TGTGCCAGCAGTTTCACTAGCGGATGGTGGTCAAATGAGCAGTTCTTC. It encodes CASSFTSGWWSNEQFF.

The chain combines TRBV3-1 (or the pseudogene TRBV3-2) with TRBJ1-4, with no clear D. V was clipped by 2 bases and J by 7 bases, with 8 bases between them. The CDR3 has 13 amino acids. Germline V lookup: CDR1 LGHDT, CDR2 YNNKEL (reference sequence). The CDR3 nucleotides are TGTGCCAGCAGCCAAAATCCGGTTGAAAAACTGTTTTTT. This sequence encodes CASSQNPVEKLFF.

The chain employs TRBV2 and TRBJ2-1; perhaps TRBD2 as D (6 bases). The germline CDR1 and CDR2 sequences are SNHLY and FYNNEI. V was cut by 7 bases and J by 4 bases, with 14 bases left in between. The length of the CDR3 is 14 residues. CDR3 DNA: TGTGCCAGCACCCTGGATAGCGGTTACAATGAGCAGTTCTTC. This translates into CASTLDSGYNEQFF.

This clone was seen once. As DNA, the CDR3 is TGCGCCAGCAACTGGTCTCCTTCCTCCTACGAGCAGTACTTC. It yields the protein CASNWSPSSYEQYF. The chain combines TRBV5-1 with TRBJ2-7; D is ambiguous. The CDR3 has 14 amino acids. Germline CDR1 and CDR2: SGHRS and YFSETQ. Trimming pared 6 bases from V and 0 bases from J, leaving 13 bases between.

The chain is built from TRBV28 and TRBJ2-3; no definite D call. The germline V gene has CDR1 MDHEN and CDR2 SYDVKM. The CDR3 totals 13 residues. The ends were cut back, 4 bases at V and 0 bases at J, with 5 bases in the middle. The CDR3 sequence is CASSSTSTDTQYF. The DNA of the CDR3 is TGTGCCAGCAGTTCGACTAGCACAGATACGCAGTATTTT.

The J gene is TRBJ2-1, the V gene TRBV7-3; 8 bases are a match to TRBD2. The junction had 1 base not matched to a gene; V was cut back by 4 bases and J by 8 bases. The CDR3 sequence is 12 residues long. Looked up from germline, CDR1 is SGHTA and CDR2 is FQGTGA. In DNA form, the CDR3 reads TGTGCCAGCAGCTCCGGGGGGGATGAGCAGTTCTTC. This translates into CASSSGGDEQFF.

The chain recombines TRBV11-3 with TRBJ1-1, with D unclear. The ends were cut back, 6 bases at V and 5 bases at J, with 13 bases in the middle. Germline values: CDR1 SGHNT, CDR2 YENEEA. The CDR3 has 13 residues. The CDR3 bases are TGTGCCAGCAGTTTGGTCTGGAGTACTGAAGCTTTCTTT. It translates to CASSLVWSTEAFF.

This clone was detected only once. CDR3 sequence: CASSLGRWTGAYGYTF. CDR3 in DNA: TGTGCCAGCAGCTTAGGCAGGTGGACAGGGGCATATGGCTACACCTTC. The chain joins TRBV13 to TRBJ1-2; 9 nucleotides line up with TRBD1. With 0 bases clipped from V and 5 bases from J, the junction kept 7 bases outside the gene matches. The CDR3 consists of 16 residues. Germline V lookup: CDR1 PRHDT, CDR2 FYEKMQ (reference sequence).

This chain uses TRBV24-1 with TRBJ2-7, with D perhaps TRBD2 (7 bases). CDR3 size: 17 residues. Trimming stripped 1 base from V and 0 bases from J, with 15 bases between. Germline CDR1 and CDR2: KGHDR and SFDVKD. CDR3 in DNA: TGTGCCACCAGTGATTTCTATCTGGGGGGGCACTCCTACGAGCAGTACTTC. This encodes CATSDFYLGGHSYEQYF.

This rearrangement joins TRBV10-1 to TRBJ2-1; 7 nucleotides line up with TRBD2. J lost 3 bases, V lost 11 bases, and 16 bases had no gene match. Germline loops: CDR1 WNHNN, CDR2 SYGVQD (reference sequence). This CDR3 has 16 amino acids. CDR3 sequence: CASTSGTTTDYNEQFF. Written as DNA, the CDR3 is TGCGCCTCCACCTCCGGGACTACAACTGACTACAATGAGCAGTTCTTC.

The V gene is TRBV6-2 or TRBV6-3, the J gene TRBJ2-7, with D hard to call. The CDR3 length is 11 residues. Trimming stripped 8 bases from V and 3 bases from J, with 8 bases between. Germline CDR1 MNHEY, CDR2 SVGEGT. CDR3 coding DNA: TGTGCCAGCGGTTTCAACTACGAGCAGTACTTC. It encodes CASGFNYEQYF.

The CDR3 nucleotides read TGTGCCACCAGACTAGCGGGGGGGACCTTAAATACGCAGTATTTT. It yields the protein CATRLAGGTLNTQYF. The chain couples TRBV19 to TRBJ2-3; 14 bases fit TRBD2. Per the germline V gene, CDR1 is LNHDA and CDR2 is SQIVND (reference sequence). V was pared by 10 bases and J by 7 bases, with 10 bases of the junction left unmatched. This CDR3 spans 15 amino acids.

Written as DNA, the CDR3 is TGTGCCAGCTCACAACTCGGACAGGGGGCTACTTCCTATGGCTACACCTTC. Its translation: CASSQLGQGATSYGYTF. This chain links TRBV18 with TRBJ1-2; 11 positions match TRBD1. V trimming: 4 bases; J trimming: 4 bases; junction bases outside the gene matches: 11. This CDR3 has 17 amino acids. In germline, CDR1 is KGHSH, CDR2 LQKENI.

V usage is TRBV6-6 and J usage is TRBJ2-7; perhaps TRBD2 as D (6 bases). The V and J ends lost 6 bases and 4 bases respectively, with 16 bases between them. The germline gives CDR1 MNHNY, CDR2 SVGAGI (reference sequence). The CDR3 covers 14 residues. The CDR3 nucleotides are TGTGCCAGCAGCCGGGACGCTGGGGGGTACGAGCAGTACTTC. Translating gives CASSRDAGGYEQYF.

This sequence joins TRBV19 and TRBJ1-1; 8 nucleotides line up with TRBD1. Germline lookup yields CDR1 LNHDA and CDR2 SQIVND (reference sequence). The length of the CDR3 is 15 residues. After removal of 5 bases from V and 0 bases from J, the junction contained 5 bases not matched to a gene. CDR3 sequence reads: CASSLWTGLNTEAFF. CDR3 sequence (DNA): TGTGCCAGTAGTCTCTGGACAGGGCTGAACACTGAAGCTTTCTTT.

The gene calls are TRBV7-9 and TRBJ1-3, with TRBD1 as a possible D gene (5 bases). Per the germline V gene, CDR1 is SEHNR and CDR2 is FQNEAQ (reference sequence). Trimming left V 2 bases short and J 0 bases short, with 14 bases between. The CDR3 extends over 17 amino acids. For the CDR3, the DNA is TGTGCCAGCAGCTTAAGGGGCGAGGTGAGCTCTGGAAACACCATATATTTT. This translates into CASSLRGEVSSGNTIYF.